The sequence of this T cell receptor beta chain was determined in a study of shared clonotypes between healthy human individuals. Turning to the study itself: Researchers drew samples from two women and a few men aged 18 to 49.

Bulk PBMC genomic DNA spanned ten immunoSEQ deep plates. Original methodology: Junction-only sequences produced by ImmunoSEQ had no quality scores, so filtering differed. Libraries were prepared by immunoSEQ multiplex PCR; TCRdb keeps only in-frame clonotypes and omits some of them. V and J calls and clone size are given by that table; D and trimming were obtained from the DNA. The sample lists a few hundred thousand clones, more than 70% occurring once. This CDR3 is 14 amino acids long. Germline V lookup: CDR1 MGHRA, CDR2 YSYEKL. On this clone itself: The antigen is unknown. This is likely an artifact of a read error, given a far larger clone one base away. Other DNA sequences in the same sample also yield this CDR3.

General study points: Expectations were that clonotype sharing among donors would be affected by sequencing depth.

The receptor was isolated from a woman aged 40 to 49 in good health. Some clones in this sample may be carry-over from other donors' samples. Sequencing was performed on PBMCs. The chain employs TRBV4-1 and TRBJ2-5; 7 bases agree with TRBD2. The chain's CDR3 is CASSQDLAGETQYF. The DNA for the CDR3 is TGCGCCAGCAGCCAAGATCTGGCGGGAGAGACTCAGTACTTC.